This TCR beta chain was sequenced for a study of OX40 agonist ivuxolimab in advanced cancers. In terms of the full investigation: Ivuxolimab, which targeted the costimulatory receptor OX40 (CD134), was an agonistic, fully human IgG2 monoclonal antibody. Intravenous ivuxolimab was administered to patients every 2 weeks at six dose levels: 0.01, 0.1, 0.3, 1.5, 3 and 10 mg/kg. Among the approximately 50 dose-escalation patients, around 19 had hepatocellular carcinoma, around 15 melanoma, 9 renal cell carcinoma and 9 head and neck cancer. The dose-escalation cohort was roughly 83% male with a mean age of around 64 years, ranging from roughly 23 to 90. Patients were allowed to have had prior anti-PD-1, anti-PD-L1 or anti-CTLA-4 therapy, and around two fifths of the dose-escalation patients had been treated with checkpoint inhibitors. Partial responses occurred in three dose-escalation patients, of whom one had hepatocellular carcinoma and two had cutaneous melanoma. Peripheral TCRbeta sequencing aimed to test whether ivuxolimab altered TCR sequence diversity and caused clonal T-cell expansion. The monotherapy dose-escalation portion (N ≈ 50 patients) of the phase I ivuxolimab trial is reported in the paper. Study-wide conclusions, independent of this receptor: The antigen specificity of the peripheral T cells that underwent clonal expansion was not determined. In the 0.1-3.0 mg/kg groups, partial responders were among the patients with the lowest normalized peripheral clonal expansion, particularly in CD8+ T cells. At doses of 0.1 to 3.0 mg/kg, clonal expansion of both CD4+ and CD8+ blood T cells was observed from baseline to week 6. After ivuxolimab, CD8+ T cells had more expanded clones than CD4+ T cells on average. Low levels of normalized T-cell clonal expansion were also shown by some nonresponding patients.

In the germline V gene, CDR1 corresponds to SGHAT and CDR2 to FQNNGV. V loses 7 bases of germline sequence and J loses 5 bases, and the interval between the two ends is 16 bases. The CDR3 numbers 14 residues from cysteine through phenylalanine. This entry keeps only the CDR3 DNA: 42 bases, framed from base 1. Of note for this clone: It lacks a known antigen. Per-nucleotide qualities are absent, and no much larger clonotype sits a single base away.

To sequence the TCRbeta CDR3 region, genomic DNA was isolated from the sorted cells. The immunoSEQ Assay was used to sequence the TCRbeta CDR3 regions. Entries here come from immuneACCESS through TCRdb and include only in-frame sequences with V and J called. Some clones fail to appear in such tables; in the studies checked, an unresolved V gene covers under half of the shortfall, and the cause of the remainder is unknown. The sample records roughly 71,000 clones, about 87% of which are singletons. The ten biggest clones cover around 1% of the sample. The trial excluded patients who had a history of autoimmune disease or were on systemic immunosuppression. In every dose cohort, peripheral blood was drawn for TCR sequencing at baseline, cycle 4 day 1, and cycle 7 day 1. The samples were taken from a phase I, first-in-human, multicenter, open-label dose-escalation trial of ivuxolimab. Adults with locally advanced or metastatic head and neck squamous cell, hepatocellular, melanoma or renal cell carcinoma were enrolled in the trial. Before TCR sequencing, CD4+ T cells and CD8+ T cells were sorted from peripheral blood as separate populations.

This sequence originates from an adult with an advanced solid tumor such as melanoma, head and neck, liver or kidney cancer. This receptor chain uses TRBV11-2 and TRBJ2-3, with a weak D call of TRBD1 (6 bases match). The source was CD4+ or CD8+ T cells sorted from blood, collected in a trial of the OX40 agonist ivuxolimab. Here is the DNA: TGTGCCAGCAACTCAAGACAGGTAGAAGATACGCAGTATTTT. The encoded protein is CASNSRQVEDTQYF.